The 24 T cell receptor beta chains below were found in one sample sequenced in a study of blood T cell repertoires in COVID-19. Method: immunoSEQ multiplex PCR; TCRdb's copy keeps in-frame clones and lacks some. The data contain about 19,000 clones, 70% to 90% of them seen just once; the ten biggest clones take up roughly 11%. Sample: peripheral blood. Every receptor here comes from a human donor in a cohort sampled during active COVID-19.

This sequence joins TRBV19 and TRBJ1-5; D is possibly TRBD1 (5 bases). The CDR3 contains 13 residues. The germline V gene encodes CDR1 LNHDA and CDR2 SQIVND (reference sequence). V lost 5 bases and J 2 bases, leaving 7 bases between the germline ends. CDR3 coding DNA: TGTGCCAGTAGTGCACAGGGCAATCAGCCCCAGCATTTT. Protein sequence: CASSAQGNQPQHF.

V is TRBV6-5 and J is TRBJ1-5; 8 positions agree with TRBD1. The germline V gene encodes CDR1 MNHEY and CDR2 SVGAGI. V was clipped by 7 bases and J by 6 bases; unmatched bases: 5. This CDR3 comprises 13 residues. The CDR3 here is CASMGQAGQPQHF. The CDR3 DNA sequence: TGTGCCAGCATGGGACAGGCAGGTCAGCCCCAGCATTTT.

The J gene is TRBJ2-7, the V gene TRBV12-3 or TRBV12-4, with 9 positions matching TRBD1. V trimming: 5 bases; J trimming: 2 bases; junction bases outside the gene matches: 1. This CDR3 contains 13 residues. CDR3 loop: CASSRQGAYEQYF. The CDR3, as DNA: TGTGCCAGCAGTCGACAGGGGGCCTACGAGCAGTACTTC.

The genes are TRBV6-5 and TRBJ2-7; possible D gene TRBD1, 6 bases. The germline CDR1 and CDR2 sequences are MNHEY and SVGAGI. This CDR3 is built from 14 residues. The germline V and J ends were trimmed by 0 bases and 5 bases, with 11 bases remaining between them. The CDR3 loop reads CASSYSKTGNEQYF. The DNA of the CDR3 is TGTGCCAGCAGTTACTCTAAGACAGGCAACGAGCAGTACTTC.

V gene TRBV3-1 (or the pseudogene TRBV3-2) combines with J gene TRBJ2-2; D call uncertain. Trimming took off 2 bases at V and 4 bases at J, with 5 bases between the two ends. CDR1 and CDR2 from the germline V gene are LGHDT and YNNKEL (reference sequence). The CDR3 loop spans 13 amino acids. Written as DNA, the CDR3 is TGTGCCAGCAGCCAACGTTTCACCGGGGAGCTGTTTTTT. Translating it yields CASSQRFTGELFF.

In its sample, this clone was seen a few times. The chain recombines TRBV10-3 with TRBJ2-7, with 8 bases identical to TRBD2. V lost 10 bases to trimming and J lost 3 bases; unmatched junction nucleotides: 8. Germline CDR1 ENHRY, CDR2 SYGVKD. The CDR3 consists of 13 residues. The CDR3 sequence: CATLSGELYEQYF. The CDR3 nucleotides read TGTGCCACCCTTAGCGGGGAGCTCTACGAGCAGTACTTC.

This chain links TRBV14 with TRBJ2-7; TRBD1 agrees at 8 bases. This CDR3 contains 15 residues. Germline V gene sequence: CDR1 SGHDN, CDR2 FVKESK. V trimming: 4 bases; J trimming: 0 bases; junction bases outside the gene matches: 5. CDR3 bases: TGTGCCAGCAGCCGTTGGACAGGGCCCTCCTACGAGCAGTACTTC. Its protein is CASSRWTGPSYEQYF.

The chain uses TRBV11-3 and TRBJ2-2; the match to TRBD2 covers 7 bases. V shed 0 bases and J 4 bases; nucleotides not matched to a gene: 8. CDR3 size: 17 residues. Germline CDR1 SGHNT, CDR2 YENEEA. The CDR3 reads CASSLDFGGSITGELFF. CDR3 DNA sequence: TGTGCCAGCAGCTTAGATTTCGGCGGGAGTATCACCGGGGAGCTGTTTTTT.

CDR3 sequence (DNA): TGTGCCAGCTCACCACTATCCCAGTCTAGGCCCACTAGCACAGATACGCAGTATTTT. Translation: CASSPLSQSRPTSTDTQYF. The chain couples TRBV18 to TRBJ2-3, with D hard to call. Germline CDR1 is KGHSH and CDR2 is LQKENI. The germline V and J ends were trimmed by 1 base and 0 bases, with 20 bases remaining between them. The CDR3 runs to 19 residues.

The chain is built from TRBV27 and TRBJ1-6; possible D gene TRBD1, 5 bases. The CDR3 is made up of 18 amino acids. Trimming pared 0 bases from V and 0 bases from J, leaving 12 bases between. Germline CDR1 MNHEY, CDR2 SMNVEV (reference sequence). The CDR3 nucleotides are TGTGCCAGCAGTTTATCGTCTACAGGAAGCTCCTATAATTCACCCCTCCACTTT. Encoded protein: CASSLSSTGSSYNSPLHF.

The V call is TRBV6-1, the J call TRBJ2-7, with TRBD2 matching 11 bases. Germline loops: CDR1 MNHNS, CDR2 SASEGT. V was clipped by 2 bases and J by 0 bases; unmatched bases: 0. This CDR3 spans 15 amino acids. The CDR3 region is CASSETSGSSYEQYF. Here the CDR3 DNA reads TGTGCCAGCAGTGAAACTAGCGGGAGCTCCTACGAGCAGTACTTC.

The chain couples TRBV14 to TRBJ2-7; TRBD2 is a possible D gene (5 bases). CDR3 size: 14 residues. Germline V lookup: CDR1 SGHDN, CDR2 FVKESK. The V gene lost 1 base and the J gene lost 5 bases, with 12 bases spanning the gap. CDR3: CASSQGIFGDEQYF. The CDR3 nucleotides read TGTGCCAGCAGCCAAGGAATCTTCGGGGACGAGCAGTACTTC.

V gene TRBV4-1 combines with J gene TRBJ2-7, with D tentatively TRBD2 (5 bases). This CDR3 has 16 residues. Germline CDR1 is MGHRA and CDR2 is YSYEKL. The germline V and J ends were trimmed by 7 bases and 0 bases, with 19 bases remaining between them. The CDR3 DNA sequence: TGCGCCAGCACCCCAGAACTTGGGGAGAGCTCCTACGAGCAGTACTTC. It specifies CASTPELGESSYEQYF.

The chain has TRBV29-1 and TRBJ2-5, with 10 bases aligning to TRBD1. V trimming: 5 bases; J trimming: 1 base; junction bases outside the gene matches: 7. The CDR3 runs 15 residues. Germline V gene sequence: CDR1 SQVTM, CDR2 ANQGSEA. The CDR3 region is CSVTPGQGSQETQYF. The CDR3 DNA sequence: TGCAGCGTTACTCCGGGACAGGGGAGCCAAGAGACCCAGTACTTC.

The J gene is TRBJ2-1, the V gene TRBV5-1, with 10 bases matching TRBD2. Germline-derived CDR1 and CDR2 are SGHRS and YFSETQ. V lost 4 bases to trimming and J lost 6 bases; unmatched junction nucleotides: 10. The CDR3 extends over 16 amino acids. The DNA of the CDR3 is TGCGCCAGCAGCGAGACCGGGACTAGCGTCGGCAATGAGCAGTTCTTC. It codes for CASSETGTSVGNEQFF.

The chain is built from TRBV28 and TRBJ2-1, with D possibly matching TRBD1 (7 bases). CDR1 and CDR2 from the germline V gene are MDHEN and SYDVKM. With 6 bases removed from V and 6 bases from J, the gap between germline ends came to 15 bases. The CDR3 has 14 residues. CDR3: CASSPYQGGNEQFF. CDR3 DNA sequence: TGTGCCAGCAGCCCGTATCAGGGGGGCAATGAGCAGTTCTTC.

The CDR3 DNA reads as TGTGCCAGCAGCTACGGACAGGCCTTCTACAATGAGCAGTTCTTC. Translated: CASSYGQAFYNEQFF. J is TRBJ2-1 and V is TRBV5-5, with 7 bases fitting TRBD1. Per germline, CDR1 SGHKS and CDR2 YYEKEE (reference sequence). V lost 3 bases to trimming and J lost 3 bases; unmatched junction nucleotides: 6. This CDR3 is 15 amino acids long.

The chain combines TRBV9 with TRBJ2-2; D possibly corresponds to TRBD2 (5 bases). Germline CDR1 reads SGDLS; CDR2 reads YYNGEE. V gave up 0 bases and J gave up 5 bases, with 8 bases separating them. This CDR3 comprises 14 residues. CDR3 nucleotides: TGTGCCAGCAGCGTAGCTCCGGGGACCGGGGAGCTGTTTTTT. It yields the protein CASSVAPGTGELFF.

The V gene is TRBV7-3, the J gene TRBJ2-1; maybe TRBD1 (6 bases). The CDR3 extends over 14 amino acids. Germline V gene sequence: CDR1 SGHTA, CDR2 FQGTGA. V was cut by 0 bases and J by 9 bases, with 12 bases left in between. CDR3 DNA sequence: TGTGCCAGCAGCTTAACCCCAGGGGTGGGTGAGCAGTTCTTC. This encodes CASSLTPGVGEQFF.

The chain combines TRBV7-3 with TRBJ1-5, with TRBD1 as a possible D gene (6 bases). Trimming pared 2 bases from V and 0 bases from J, leaving 23 bases between. The V gene's germline CDR1 is SGHTA and CDR2 FQGTGA. This CDR3 comprises 20 residues. The CDR3 DNA is TGTGCCAGCAGCTTAGTCGGAGACAGGTCCCTCCCTAATAGCAATCAGCCCCAGCATTTT. The encoded protein is CASSLVGDRSLPNSNQPQHF.

J is TRBJ2-3 and V is TRBV13; 7 nucleotides align to TRBD2. The junction had 11 bases not matched to a gene; V was cut back by 5 bases and J by 3 bases. This CDR3 spans 16 amino acids. CDR1 and CDR2 from the germline V gene are PRHDT and FYEKMQ (reference sequence). The CDR3 spells CASSDNGRRGTDTQYF. The CDR3 nucleotides read TGTGCCAGCAGCGACAACGGGAGGCGCGGAACAGATACGCAGTATTTT.

The rearrangement uses TRBV18 and TRBJ2-1, with 13 nucleotides matching TRBD2. The CDR3 consists of 16 residues. Germline V CDR1 and CDR2: KGHSH, LQKENI. Losses at the gene ends were 0 bases for V and 5 bases for J; bases not matched to a gene: 1. Here the CDR3 reads CASSPPGTSGNNEQFF. In DNA, the CDR3 is TGTGCCAGCTCACCACCCGGGACTAGCGGGAACAATGAGCAGTTCTTC.

This clone was seen a few times. This sequence joins TRBV6-6 and TRBJ1-1; 8 nucleotides match TRBD1. Germline lookup yields CDR1 MNHNY and CDR2 SVGAGI (reference sequence). The CDR3 is 14 residues long. Trimming removed 5 bases from V and 4 bases from J; junction bases left unmatched: 6. In DNA form, the CDR3 reads TGTGCCAGCAGTAGGACAGGGTCAGGCACTGAAGCTTTCTTT. It encodes CASSRTGSGTEAFF.

The rearrangement joins TRBV6-5 to TRBJ2-1, with D possibly being TRBD1 (5 bases). Germline V gene sequence: CDR1 MNHEY, CDR2 SVGAGI. The CDR3 is 15 residues long. V lost 4 bases to trimming and J lost 4 bases, with 14 bases between them. CDR3 amino acids: CASSSGHGSYNEQFF. The CDR3 nucleotides are TGTGCCAGCAGTTCTGGACACGGCTCGTACAATGAGCAGTTCTTC.